The 23 T cell receptor beta chains below all came from one sample that was sequenced in a study of a mutant IDH1 vaccine in newly diagnosed glioma (dated by TCRdb to the early 2020s). Receptor libraries were prepared by the immunoSEQ multiplex PCR assay. TCRdb stores this immuneACCESS table with in-frame sequences only. Part of the clones is absent; in the studies checked, under half of the shortfall reflects unresolved V genes, and no reason is known for the rest. This sample holds around 54,000 clones; 70% to 90% were observed only once. The ten largest make up 15% to 25% of the sample. According to the study, the label for this sample's time point signals: baseline, week 1 (first vaccination visit). Interpreted using the paper, the treatment or condition label stands for: pre-vaccination baseline after standard-of-care therapy. The material was PBMCs, obtained from a glioma patient treated with radiotherapy, temozolomide or both. Receptor source: a man aged 18-30 years with glioma.

This chain uses TRBV7-9 with TRBJ2-5, with 7 bases identical to TRBD1. V was clipped by 7 bases and J by 5 bases; unmatched bases: 13. This CDR3 contains 15 residues. The germline gives CDR1 SEHNR, CDR2 FQNEAQ (reference sequence). CDR3 DNA: TGTGCCAGCACCTCCCGCCAGGGGGAAGGGGAGACCCAGTACTTC. Translating gives CASTSRQGEGETQYF. Complete variable domain (other parts from reference TRBV7-9 and TRBJ2-5): DTGVSQNPRHKITKRGQNVTFRCDPISEHNRLYWYRQTLGQGPEFLTYFQNEAQLEKSRLLSDRFSAERPKGSFSTLEIQRTEQGDSAMYLCASTSRQGEGETQYFGPGTRLLVL.

The J gene is TRBJ1-1, the V gene TRBV19; 9 bases agree with TRBD1. Germline values: CDR1 LNHDA, CDR2 SQIVND (reference sequence). J gave up 11 bases and V 0 bases, and 16 bases lay outside the gene matches. CDR3 length: 17 residues. CDR3 DNA sequence: TGTGCCAGTAGTATAGACCCCCGTACAGGGGGCGTATCGGAGGCTTTCTTT. Protein product: CASSIDPRTGGVSEAFF.

The CDR3 nucleotides are TGCGCCAGCAGCTTGGGTCCGGGGGGCAGCAATCAGCCCCAGCATTTT. Translating gives CASSLGPGGSNQPQHF. The J gene is TRBJ1-5, the V gene TRBV5-1; possibly TRBD1 for D (6 bases). Germline assignment: CDR1 SGHRS and CDR2 YFSETQ. Trimming shortened V by 0 bases and J by 1 base, and 11 bases separated the two germline ends. The CDR3 runs 16 residues.

The sample holds a few counts of this clone. The rearrangement links TRBV5-4 to TRBJ1-6; 7 nucleotides align to TRBD1. Germline CDR1 SGHNT, CDR2 YYREEE (reference sequence). V lost 0 bases and J lost 8; bases outside the gene matches: 8. The length of the CDR3 is 16 residues. The CDR3 nucleotides read TGTGCCAGCAGCTTGGCTCAGGGGGGGTTGGATTCACCCCTCCACTTT. Amino acid sequence: CASSLAQGGLDSPLHF.

The chain employs TRBV5-1 and TRBJ1-1; D is ambiguous. Germline CDR1 SGHRS, CDR2 YFSETQ. This CDR3 is built from 13 residues. Trimming left V 0 bases short and J 7 bases short, with 10 bases between. For the CDR3, the DNA is TGCGCCAGCAGCTTGGCCGTGGGTTTTGAAGCTTTCTTT. Residues: CASSLAVGFEAFF. The whole variable domain, filled in from reference TRBV5-1 and TRBJ1-1, reads KAGVTQTPRYLIKTRGQQVTLSCSPISGHRSVSWYQQTPGQGLQFLFEYFSETQRNKGNFPGRFSGRQFSNSRSEMNVSTLELGDSALYLCASSLAVGFEAFFGQGTRLTVV.

The genes are TRBV27 and TRBJ2-7; D might be TRBD1 (6 bases). Trimming took off 6 bases at V and 2 bases at J, with 11 bases between the two ends. The germline gives CDR1 MNHEY, CDR2 SMNVEV (reference sequence). CDR3 length: 13 amino acids. DNA for the CDR3: TGTGCCAGCAGCACAGGGTCCCCCTACGAGCAGTACTTC. It codes for CASSTGSPYEQYF.

CDR3 amino acids: CASSQEDNRGFSNTQYF. CDR3 bases: TGTGCCAGCAGCCAAGAAGACAACAGGGGGTTTTCAAATACGCAGTATTTT. The gene calls are TRBV4-2 and TRBJ2-3, with 8 bases lining up with TRBD1. This CDR3 spans 17 amino acids. Germline values: CDR1 LGHNA, CDR2 YNFKEQ. V shed 0 bases and J 7 bases; nucleotides not matched to a gene: 12.

This chain joins TRBV19 and TRBJ1-2; the match to TRBD1 covers 10 bases. V shed 5 bases and J 11 bases; nucleotides not matched to a gene: 5. There are 12 residues in the CDR3. Germline values: CDR1 LNHDA, CDR2 SQIVND (reference sequence). For the CDR3, the DNA is TGTGCCAGTAGTCCCGGGACAGGGGATTACACCTTC. Its translation: CASSPGTGDYTF.

The V call is TRBV10-3, the J call TRBJ2-5; 8 bases are a match to TRBD2. Germline CDR1 and CDR2: ENHRY and SYGVKD. V dropped 0 bases and J dropped 1; count of bases not matched to a gene: 7. The CDR3 is made up of 17 amino acids. The CDR3 here is CAISESQASGFQETQYF. The CDR3 coding sequence is TGTGCCATCAGTGAGTCTCAGGCTAGCGGGTTCCAAGAGACCCAGTACTTC.

The chain's CDR3 is CASSAGGTLSYEQYF. For the CDR3, the DNA is TGTGCCAGCAGCGCTGGAGGGACACTCTCCTACGAGCAGTACTTC. The J gene is TRBJ2-7, the V gene TRBV9, with D possibly called TRBD1 or TRBD2 (6 bases each). Per the germline V gene, CDR1 is SGDLS and CDR2 is YYNGEE. The CDR3 is 15 residues long. With 3 bases removed from V and 0 bases from J, the gap between germline ends came to 13 bases.

The chain recombines TRBV14 with TRBJ2-2; TRBD2 agrees at 9 bases. This CDR3 spans 14 amino acids. Trimming cost V 5 bases and J 7 bases; bases outside gene matches: 5. Germline V CDR1 and CDR2: SGHDN, FVKESK. CDR3 sequence reads: CASSRLAVGGELFF. The DNA of the CDR3 is TGTGCCAGCAGCAGACTAGCGGTCGGCGGGGAGCTGTTTTTT.

The rearrangement joins TRBV2 to TRBJ1-3; D call uncertain. The CDR3 is 13 residues long. Trimming removed 9 bases at V and 0 bases at J, with 9 bases between. The germline gives CDR1 SNHLY, CDR2 FYNNEI. The CDR3: CARRPSSGNTIYF. Here the CDR3 DNA reads TGTGCCAGACGTCCCAGCTCTGGAAACACCATATATTTT.

The rearrangement links TRBV2 to TRBJ2-6; TRBD1 agrees at 8 bases. The CDR3 contains 15 residues. Trimming cost V 10 bases and J 0 bases; bases outside gene matches: 5. CDR1 and CDR2 from the germline V gene are SNHLY and FYNNEI. CDR3 nucleotides: TGTGCCAAGGACAGGGCAGTCTCTGGGGCCAACGTCCTGACTTTC. This codes for CAKDRAVSGANVLTF.

The chain recombines TRBV7-2 with TRBJ2-6; D is ambiguous. The CDR3 length is 16 residues. The V end lost 2 bases, the J end lost 0 bases, and 8 bases lay between the germline ends. Germline V CDR1 and CDR2: SGHTA, FQGNSA. The CDR3 sequence: CASSLSRSSGANVLTF. The CDR3 nucleotides are TGTGCCAGCAGCTTATCCCGCAGCTCTGGGGCCAACGTCCTGACTTTC. The variable domain in full, with the rest retrieved from reference TRBV7-2 and TRBJ2-6, is GAGVSQSPSNKVTEKGKDVELRCDPISGHTALYWYRQSLGQGLEFLIYFQGNSAPDKSGLPSDRFSAERTGGSVSTLTIQRTQQEDSAVYLCASSLSRSSGANVLTFGAGSRLTVL.

The chain is built from TRBV7-9 and TRBJ1-6, with D perhaps matching TRBD1 (6 bases). Germline loops: CDR1 SEHNR, CDR2 FQNEAQ (reference sequence). Trimming left V 0 bases short and J 10 bases short, with 19 bases between. This CDR3 spans 17 amino acids. CDR3 DNA sequence: TGTGCCAGCAGCTTAGCGGGGGGGGCCGAGGGATTATCACCCCTCCACTTT. Protein: CASSLAGGAEGLSPLHF. Complete variable domain (other parts from reference TRBV7-9 and TRBJ1-6): DTGVSQNPRHKITKRGQNVTFRCDPISEHNRLYWYRQTLGQGPEFLTYFQNEAQLEKSRLLSDRFSAERPKGSFSTLEIQRTEQGDSAMYLCASSLAGGAEGLSPLHFGNGTRLTVT.

The chain is built from TRBV29-1 and TRBJ1-2; D not certain. The CDR3 has 12 amino acids. V was shortened by 7 bases and J by 1 base, with 10 bases between the two germline ends. The germline V gene has CDR1 SQVTM and CDR2 ANQGSEA. The CDR3 bases are TGCAGCGCCTACAGCCATAACTATGGCTACACCTTC. Its translation is CSAYSHNYGYTF.

V is TRBV5-4 and J is TRBJ1-2; the match to TRBD1 covers 7 bases. The CDR3 totals 15 residues. CDR1 is SGHNT, CDR2 YYREEE, per germline (reference sequence). V gave up 2 bases and J gave up 4 bases; unmatched junction bases: 8. The CDR3 DNA sequence: TGTGCCAGCAGCTTAGGATCGGGACAGTTCTATGGCTACACCTTC. Translation gives CASSLGSGQFYGYTF.

The V call is TRBV15, the J call TRBJ2-5, with D perhaps TRBD2 (6 bases). The CDR3 contains 16 residues. The V gene lost 2 bases and the J gene lost 5 bases, with 18 bases spanning the gap. Germline V CDR1 and CDR2: LNHNV, YYDKDF (reference sequence). DNA of the CDR3: TGTGCCACCAGCAGAATTAGGGACTCCAGGAGGGAGACCCAGTACTTC. Amino acid sequence: CATSRIRDSRRETQYF.

The chain employs TRBV5-1 and TRBJ2-7; 9 bases align to TRBD2. J was trimmed by 6 bases and V by 0 bases; bases with no gene match: 7. CDR3 length equals 15 residues. Germline V gene data show CDR1 as SGHRS and CDR2 as YFSETQ. The CDR3: CASSLAVAGVSEQYF. Here the CDR3 DNA reads TGCGCCAGCAGCTTGGCGGTAGCGGGGGTGAGCGAGCAGTACTTC. The full variable domain, with the rest looked up from reference TRBV5-1 and TRBJ2-7, is KAGVTQTPRYLIKTRGQQVTLSCSPISGHRSVSWYQQTPGQGLQFLFEYFSETQRNKGNFPGRFSGRQFSNSRSEMNVSTLELGDSALYLCASSLAVAGVSEQYFGPGTRLTVT.

CDR3 loop: CASSLAVPRENEQYF. As DNA, the CDR3 is TGTGCCAGCAGTTTGGCGGTCCCTCGGGAGAACGAGCAGTACTTC. This sequence joins TRBV28 and TRBJ2-7, with a possible D match to TRBD2 (6 bases). This CDR3 region has 15 residues. The germline CDR1 and CDR2 sequences are MDHEN and SYDVKM. V dropped 3 bases and J dropped 5 bases, with 17 bases sitting between them. Full variable domain (missing parts from reference TRBV28 and TRBJ2-7): DVKVTQSSRYLVKRTGEKVFLECVQDMDHENMFWYRQDPGLGLRLIYFSYDVKMKEKGDIPEGYSVSREKKERFSLILESASTNQTSMYLCASSLAVPRENEQYFGPGTRLTVT.

The chain's CDR3 is CASSIGSSWRGEKLFF. The CDR3 DNA reads as TGTGCCAGTAGTATAGGATCATCTTGGCGAGGGGAAAAACTGTTTTTT. V is TRBV19 and J is TRBJ1-4; D remains unclear. This CDR3 has 16 residues. The germline V gene encodes CDR1 LNHDA and CDR2 SQIVND (reference sequence). V lost 1 base to trimming and J lost 8 bases, with 17 bases between them.

The chain carries TRBV19 and TRBJ2-7; TRBD2 aligns across 8 bases. Germline V gene sequence: CDR1 LNHDA, CDR2 SQIVND (reference sequence). The CDR3 consists of 16 residues. V lost 1 base to trimming and J lost 6 bases; unmatched junction nucleotides: 11. Here the CDR3 reads CASSIVWTSSASEQYF. The CDR3 coding sequence is TGTGCCAGTAGTATAGTTTGGACTAGCTCGGCATCCGAGCAGTACTTC.

The V gene is TRBV7-2, the J gene TRBJ1-2; a possible D gene is TRBD1 (5 bases). The germline gives CDR1 SGHTA, CDR2 FQGNSA. This CDR3 has 16 residues. The V and J ends lost 3 bases and 7 bases respectively, with 21 bases between them. The CDR3 protein is CASSFSGTGDFFGYTF. In nucleotides, the CDR3 is TGTGCCAGCAGCTTTTCCGGGACGGGGGATTTCTTTGGCTACACCTTC.